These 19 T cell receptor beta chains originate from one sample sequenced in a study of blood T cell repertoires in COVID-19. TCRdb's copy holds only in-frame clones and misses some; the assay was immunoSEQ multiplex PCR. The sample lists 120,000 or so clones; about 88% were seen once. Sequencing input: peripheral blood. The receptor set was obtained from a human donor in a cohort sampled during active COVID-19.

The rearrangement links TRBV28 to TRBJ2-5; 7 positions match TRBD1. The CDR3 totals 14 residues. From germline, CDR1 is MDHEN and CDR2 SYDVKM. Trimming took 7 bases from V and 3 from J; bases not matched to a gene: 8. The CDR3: CASTQTGSKETQYF. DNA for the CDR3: TGTGCCAGCACCCAGACAGGGAGTAAAGAGACCCAGTACTTC.

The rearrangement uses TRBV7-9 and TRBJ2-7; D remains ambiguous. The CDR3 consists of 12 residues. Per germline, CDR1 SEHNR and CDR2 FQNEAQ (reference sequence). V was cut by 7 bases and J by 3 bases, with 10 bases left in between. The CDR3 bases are TGTGCCAGCACCTTTAGTAACTACGAGCAGTACTTC. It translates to CASTFSNYEQYF.

As DNA, the CDR3 is TGTGCCAGCAGCTTGAGCCTGGTGGAGACCCAGTACTTC. Translation: CASSLSLVETQYF. This sequence joins TRBV5-6 and TRBJ2-5; D gene ambiguous. Germline CDR1 and CDR2: SGHDT and YYEEEE. Deletions cut 1 base from V and 5 bases from J, with 9 bases between. The CDR3 runs 13 residues.

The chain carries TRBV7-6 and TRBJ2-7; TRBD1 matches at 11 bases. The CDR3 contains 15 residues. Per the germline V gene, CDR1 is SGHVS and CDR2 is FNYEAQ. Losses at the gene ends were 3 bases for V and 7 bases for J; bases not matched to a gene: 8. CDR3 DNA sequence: TGTGCCAGCAGCTTGGACAGGGGGCGCACGAGAGAGCAGTACTTC. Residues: CASSLDRGRTREQYF. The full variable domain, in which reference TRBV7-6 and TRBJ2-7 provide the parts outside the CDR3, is GAGVSQSPRYKVTKRGQDVALRCDPISGHVSLYWYRQALGQGPEFLTYFNYEAQQDKSGLPNDRFSAERPEGSISTLTIQRTEQRDSAMYRCASSLDRGRTREQYFGPGTRLTVT.

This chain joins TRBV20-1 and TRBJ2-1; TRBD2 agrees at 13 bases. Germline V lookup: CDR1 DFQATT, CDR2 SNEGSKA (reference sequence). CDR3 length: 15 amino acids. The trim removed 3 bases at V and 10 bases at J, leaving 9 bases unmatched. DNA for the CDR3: TGCAGTGCTAGTGGCGGGACTAGCGGGATAAAAGAGCAGTTCTTC. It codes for CSASGGTSGIKEQFF.

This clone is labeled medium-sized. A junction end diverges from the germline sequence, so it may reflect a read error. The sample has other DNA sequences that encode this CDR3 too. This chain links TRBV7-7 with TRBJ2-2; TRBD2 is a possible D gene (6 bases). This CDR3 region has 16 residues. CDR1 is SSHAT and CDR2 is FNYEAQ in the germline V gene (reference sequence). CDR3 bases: TGTGCTAGCAGCCCGACCGGGACTTCGAACACCGGGGAGCTGTTTTTT. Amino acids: CASSPTGTSNTGELFF.

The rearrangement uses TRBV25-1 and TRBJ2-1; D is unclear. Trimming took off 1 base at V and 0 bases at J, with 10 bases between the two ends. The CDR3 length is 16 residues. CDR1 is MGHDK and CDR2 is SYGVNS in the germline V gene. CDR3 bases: TGTGCCAGCAGTGAATTGGGCGCAGGCTCCTACAATGAGCAGTTCTTC. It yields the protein CASSELGAGSYNEQFF.

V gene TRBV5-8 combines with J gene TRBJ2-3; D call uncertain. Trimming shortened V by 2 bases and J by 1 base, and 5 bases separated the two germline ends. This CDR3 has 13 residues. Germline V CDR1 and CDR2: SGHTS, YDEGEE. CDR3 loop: CASSLSGTDTQYF. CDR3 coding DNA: TGTGCCAGCAGCTTATCAGGCACAGATACGCAGTATTTT.

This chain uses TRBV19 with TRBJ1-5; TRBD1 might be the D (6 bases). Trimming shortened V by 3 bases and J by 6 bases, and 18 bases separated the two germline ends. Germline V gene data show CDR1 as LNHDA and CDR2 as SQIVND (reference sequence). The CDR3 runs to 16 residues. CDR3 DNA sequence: TGTGCCAGTAGTATTGGACAGACCGGCGGTAGTCAGCCCCAGCATTTT. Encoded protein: CASSIGQTGGSQPQHF.

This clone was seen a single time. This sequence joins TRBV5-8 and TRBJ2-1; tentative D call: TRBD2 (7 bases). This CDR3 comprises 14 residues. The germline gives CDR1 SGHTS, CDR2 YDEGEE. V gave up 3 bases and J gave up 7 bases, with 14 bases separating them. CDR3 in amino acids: CASSSRRGGNEQFF. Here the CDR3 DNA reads TGTGCCAGCAGCTCCCGGAGGGGGGGGAATGAGCAGTTCTTC.

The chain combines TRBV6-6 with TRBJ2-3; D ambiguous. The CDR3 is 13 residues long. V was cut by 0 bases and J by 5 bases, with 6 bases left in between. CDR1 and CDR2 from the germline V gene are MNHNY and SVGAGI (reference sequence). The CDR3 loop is CASSYSVGDTQYF. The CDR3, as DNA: TGTGCCAGCAGTTACTCAGTCGGAGATACGCAGTATTTT.

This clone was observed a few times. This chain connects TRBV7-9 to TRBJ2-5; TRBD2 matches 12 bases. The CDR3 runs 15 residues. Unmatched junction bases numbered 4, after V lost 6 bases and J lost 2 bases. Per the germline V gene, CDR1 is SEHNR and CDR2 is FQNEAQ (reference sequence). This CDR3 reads CASSSGLAGQETQYF. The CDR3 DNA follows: TGTGCCAGCAGTTCTGGACTAGCGGGGCAAGAGACCCAGTACTTC.

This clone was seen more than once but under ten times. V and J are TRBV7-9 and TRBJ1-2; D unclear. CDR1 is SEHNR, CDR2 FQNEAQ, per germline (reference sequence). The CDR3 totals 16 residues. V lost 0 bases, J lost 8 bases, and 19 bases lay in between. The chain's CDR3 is CASSLALTRSPQGYTF. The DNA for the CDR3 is TGTGCCAGCAGCTTAGCGCTAACCAGGTCACCCCAAGGCTACACCTTC.

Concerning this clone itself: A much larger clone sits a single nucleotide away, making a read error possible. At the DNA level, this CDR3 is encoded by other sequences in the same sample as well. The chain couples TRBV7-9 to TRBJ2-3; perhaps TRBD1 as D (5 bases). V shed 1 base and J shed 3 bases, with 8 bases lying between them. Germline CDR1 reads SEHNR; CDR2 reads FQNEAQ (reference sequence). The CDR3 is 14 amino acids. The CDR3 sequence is CASSLDRPTDTQYF. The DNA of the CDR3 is TGTGCCAGCAGCTTAGACAGGCCAACAGATACGCAGTATTTT.

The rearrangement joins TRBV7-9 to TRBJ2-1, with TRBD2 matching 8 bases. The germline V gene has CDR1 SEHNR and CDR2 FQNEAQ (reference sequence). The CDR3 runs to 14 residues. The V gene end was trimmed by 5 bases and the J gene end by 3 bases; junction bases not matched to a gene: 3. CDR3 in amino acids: CASSPGTSYNEQFF. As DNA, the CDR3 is TGTGCCAGCAGCCCCGGGACTAGCTACAATGAGCAGTTCTTC.

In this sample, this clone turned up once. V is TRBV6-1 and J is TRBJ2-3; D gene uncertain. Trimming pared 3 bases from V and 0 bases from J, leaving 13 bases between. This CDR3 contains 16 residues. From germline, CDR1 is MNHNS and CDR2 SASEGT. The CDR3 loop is CASSDMRQTSTDTQYF. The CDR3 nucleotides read TGTGCCAGCAGTGATATGAGGCAGACTAGCACAGATACGCAGTATTTT.

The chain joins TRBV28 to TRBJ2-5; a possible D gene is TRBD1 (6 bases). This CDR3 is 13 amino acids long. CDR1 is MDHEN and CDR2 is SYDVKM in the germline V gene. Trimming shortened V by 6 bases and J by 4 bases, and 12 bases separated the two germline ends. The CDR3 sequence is CASSPGVPETQYF. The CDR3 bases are TGTGCCAGCAGCCCAGGGGTCCCAGAGACCCAGTACTTC.

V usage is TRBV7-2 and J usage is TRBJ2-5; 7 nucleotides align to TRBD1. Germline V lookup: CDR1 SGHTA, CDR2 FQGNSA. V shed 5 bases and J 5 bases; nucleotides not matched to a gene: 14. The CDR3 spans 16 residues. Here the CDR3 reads CASSRARGTGQETQYF. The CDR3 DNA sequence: TGTGCCAGCAGCCGGGCCAGGGGGACCGGTCAGGAGACCCAGTACTTC.

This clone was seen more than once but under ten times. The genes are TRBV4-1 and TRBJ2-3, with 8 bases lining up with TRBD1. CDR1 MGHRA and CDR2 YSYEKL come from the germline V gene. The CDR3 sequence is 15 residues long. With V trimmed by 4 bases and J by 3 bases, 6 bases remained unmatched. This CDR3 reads CASSRDRMGTDTQYF. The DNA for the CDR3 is TGCGCCAGCAGCCGGGACAGGATGGGTACAGATACGCAGTATTTT.